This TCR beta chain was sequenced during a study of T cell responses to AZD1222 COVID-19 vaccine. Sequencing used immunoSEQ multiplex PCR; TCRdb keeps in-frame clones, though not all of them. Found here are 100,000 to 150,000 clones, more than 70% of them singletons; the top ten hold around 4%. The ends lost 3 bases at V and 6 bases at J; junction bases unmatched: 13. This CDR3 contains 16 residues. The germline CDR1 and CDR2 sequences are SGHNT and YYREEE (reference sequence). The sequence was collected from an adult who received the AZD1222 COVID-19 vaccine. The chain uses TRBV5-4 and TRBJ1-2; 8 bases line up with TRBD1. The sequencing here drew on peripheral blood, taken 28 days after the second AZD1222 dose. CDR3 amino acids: CASSSATLGQVDGYTF. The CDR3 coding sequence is TGTGCCAGCAGCTCAGCAACCCTGGGACAGGTAGATGGCTACACCTTC.